Shown below are 8 T cell receptor beta chains from a single sample sequenced in a study of blood T cell repertoires in COVID-19. Method: immunoSEQ multiplex PCR; TCRdb's copy keeps in-frame clones and lacks some. The sample yields approximately 51,000 clones, around 87% seen once. The material sequenced was peripheral blood. The receptor set was obtained from a man aged 40-55 years with active COVID-19.

This chain joins TRBV15 and TRBJ2-7; perhaps TRBD2 as D (6 bases). Between the trimmed V and J ends, which lost 0 bases and 2 bases, there was a span of 20 bases. The CDR3 runs to 18 residues. Germline V gene data show CDR1 as LNHNV and CDR2 as YYDKDF (reference sequence). CDR3 nucleotides: TGTGCCACCAGCAGAGATACTGTCGGAGGGTTCACCGCCTACGAGCAGTACTTC. This sequence encodes CATSRDTVGGFTAYEQYF. The complete variable domain, with remaining parts taken from reference TRBV15 and TRBJ2-7, reads DAMVIQNPRYQVTQFGKPVTLSCSQTLNHNVMYWYQQKSSQAPKLLFHYYDKDFNNEADTPDNFQSRRPNTSFCFLDIRSPGLGDTAMYLCATSRDTVGGFTAYEQYFGPGTRLTVT.

The chain is built from TRBV7-2 and TRBJ2-7, with 7 bases fitting TRBD2. V lost 8 bases, J lost 2 bases, and 12 bases stayed unmatched. This CDR3 region has 15 residues. Germline loops: CDR1 SGHTA, CDR2 FQGNSA. CDR3 sequence: CASASSSGTTYEQYF. The CDR3 DNA is TGTGCCAGCGCCTCTTCTAGCGGCACAACCTACGAGCAGTACTTC.

The chain is built from TRBV5-1 and TRBJ2-2; 7 positions match TRBD1. The CDR3 has 14 amino acids. Germline CDR1 reads SGHRS; CDR2 reads YFSETQ. V shed 3 bases and J 3 bases; nucleotides not matched to a gene: 2. CDR3 region: CASSYGQDTGELFF. The DNA of the CDR3 is TGCGCCAGCAGCTACGGACAGGACACCGGGGAGCTGTTTTTT. Full variable domain (rest looked up from reference TRBV5-1 and TRBJ2-2): KAGVTQTPRYLIKTRGQQVTLSCSPISGHRSVSWYQQTPGQGLQFLFEYFSETQRNKGNFPGRFSGRQFSNSRSEMNVSTLELGDSALYLCASSYGQDTGELFFGEGSRLTVL.

V gene TRBV5-1 combines with J gene TRBJ2-5; the match to TRBD1 covers 7 bases. Looked up from germline, CDR1 is SGHRS and CDR2 is YFSETQ. Trimming cost V 1 base and J 2 bases; bases outside gene matches: 8. This CDR3 has 16 residues. The DNA for the CDR3 is TGCGCCAGCAGCTTGCTGGGACAGAGGGGACAAGAGACCCAGTACTTC. Translated, it gives CASSLLGQRGQETQYF.

In its sample, this clone was seen once. The chain carries TRBV28 and TRBJ1-1, with TRBD1 matching over 8 bases. The germline V gene has CDR1 MDHEN and CDR2 SYDVKM. The CDR3 loop spans 16 amino acids. The V segment lost 3 bases and the J segment 8 bases; nucleotides outside the gene matches: 14. Here the CDR3 DNA reads TGTGCCAGCAGTTTGTACCTCGGACAGGGAGAAGGAGAAGCTTTCTTT. It specifies CASSLYLGQGEGEAFF.

The rearrangement uses TRBV10-2 and TRBJ2-7, with D hard to call. The length of the CDR3 is 11 residues. The germline V gene encodes CDR1 WSHSY and CDR2 SAAADI. V lost 7 bases and J 3 bases, leaving 7 bases between the germline ends. Here the CDR3 reads CASTSRYEQYF. The CDR3 nucleotides read TGCGCCAGCACCTCGCGCTACGAGCAGTACTTC.

The rearrangement links TRBV28 to TRBJ2-1, with D possibly being TRBD1 (7 bases). Looked up from germline, CDR1 is MDHEN and CDR2 is SYDVKM. The CDR3 runs 15 residues. V lost 3 bases and J lost 3, with 12 bases in between. DNA for the CDR3: TGTGCCAGCAGTTTCGGAGGGGGCTTCTACAATGAGCAGTTCTTC. This sequence encodes CASSFGGGFYNEQFF.

The gene calls are TRBV4-2 and TRBJ2-3; D unresolved. V lost 0 bases to trimming and J lost 3 bases, with 10 bases between them. Germline V gives CDR1 LGHNA, CDR2 YNFKEQ. CDR3 length: 15 amino acids. CDR3 DNA sequence: TGTGCCAGCAGCCAAGATGGGCCTATTACAGATACGCAGTATTTT. Amino acids: CASSQDGPITDTQYF.